Following are 26 T cell receptor beta chains from one sample sequenced in a study of control samples from healthy donors and cancer patients. Libraries were prepared by immunoSEQ multiplex PCR; TCRdb keeps only in-frame clonotypes and omits some of them. The sample has about 140,000 clones, more than 80% seen once. The sequencing input was blood. The origin of the receptors is a young man in good health.

This chain links TRBV19 with TRBJ2-3; 13 bases match TRBD2. CDR3 length equals 13 residues. V shed 8 bases and J 11 bases; nucleotides not matched to a gene: 7. The V gene's germline CDR1 is LNHDA and CDR2 SQIVND (reference sequence). The CDR3 DNA is TGTGCCAGTCGACTAGCGGGGGGCCATCAGCAGTATTTT. This codes for CASRLAGGHQQYF. Full variable domain (remainder filled in from reference TRBV19 and TRBJ2-3): DGGITQSPKYLFRKEGQNVTLSCEQNLNHDAMYWYRQDPGQGLRLIYYSQIVNDFQKGDIAEGYSVSREKKESFPLTVTSAQKNPTAFYLCASRLAGGHQQYFGPGTRLTVL.

The rearrangement uses TRBV3-1 (or the pseudogene TRBV3-2) and TRBJ2-1, with 7 bases lining up with TRBD1. CDR3 length: 15 amino acids. Germline CDR1 is LGHDT and CDR2 is YNNKEL (reference sequence). V trimming: 3 bases; J trimming: 0 bases; junction bases outside the gene matches: 2. Written as DNA, the CDR3 is TGTGCCAGCAGCCAGGGACAGAGCTCCTACAATGAGCAGTTCTTC. It codes for CASSQGQSSYNEQFF.

The chain is built from TRBV4-3 and TRBJ1-2, with 11 bases fitting TRBD1. V lost 4 bases and J lost 5; bases outside the gene matches: 9. CDR3 size: 16 residues. The germline V gene has CDR1 LGHNA and CDR2 YSLEER. CDR3 sequence reads: CASSRRDGQGAYGYTF. The CDR3 DNA reads TGCGCCAGCAGCCGCCGCGACGGACAGGGGGCATATGGCTACACCTTC.

The J gene is TRBJ1-6, the V gene TRBV21-1; the listed D gene, TRBD1, was not tested against the DNA. TRBV21-1 is termed a pseudogene. CDR3 length: 16 residues. In DNA form, the CDR3 reads TGTGCCAGCAGCAAAGGACAGGGAAGAGGAAATTCACCCCTCCACTTT. Its protein is CASSKGQGRGNSPLHF.

The chain couples TRBV6-2 or TRBV6-3 to TRBJ1-1, with D uncertain. CDR1 and CDR2 from the germline V gene are MNHEY and SVGEGT. Between the trimmed V and J ends, which lost 5 bases and 3 bases, there was a span of 10 bases. There are 13 residues in the CDR3. The DNA for the CDR3 is TGTGCCAGCAGTGACGGGCTTCACACTGAAGCTTTCTTT. Its protein is CASSDGLHTEAFF.

This clone was found a few times. The J gene is TRBJ1-6, the V gene TRBV7-8; 9 bases are a match to TRBD1. The CDR3 contains 17 residues. With 0 bases clipped from V and 10 bases from J, the junction kept 10 bases outside the gene matches. Germline V CDR1 and CDR2: SGHVS, FQNEAQ. DNA for the CDR3: TGTGCCAGCAGCTTAGCGCTACAACGGACAGGGGAATCACCCCTCCACTTT. Its translation is CASSLALQRTGESPLHF.

The chain has TRBV21-1 and TRBJ1-2; whether TRBD1, the table's D call, matches the DNA was not checked. TRBV21-1 is labeled a pseudogene. The CDR3 contains 17 residues. DNA of the CDR3: TGTGCCAATAGCTCCGGGACAAAAACCGACAGTAACTATGGCTACACCTTC. Protein product: CANSSGTKTDSNYGYTF.

V and J are TRBV6-6 and TRBJ1-3; 7 nucleotides line up with TRBD1. The CDR3 loop spans 21 amino acids. V lost 5 bases and J lost 2; bases outside the gene matches: 24. CDR1 and CDR2 (germline): MNHNY, SVGAGI (reference sequence). The chain's CDR3 is CASSPQPGGVTGWGPGNTIYF. The CDR3, as DNA: TGTGCCAGCAGTCCCCAACCAGGGGGGGTGACAGGTTGGGGCCCTGGAAACACCATATATTTT.

V usage is TRBV6-5 and J usage is TRBJ1-3; tentatively, D is TRBD1 (5 bases). The V gene lost 6 bases and the J gene lost 4 bases, with 16 bases spanning the gap. Germline V gene sequence: CDR1 MNHEY, CDR2 SVGAGI. The CDR3 contains 15 residues. The CDR3 DNA reads as TGTGCCAGCAGCCTTACTCCAGGGTCGGGAAACACCATATATTTT. Protein sequence: CASSLTPGSGNTIYF.

V and J are TRBV19 and TRBJ1-4, with a possible D match to TRBD1 (6 bases). CDR1 is LNHDA and CDR2 is SQIVND in the germline V gene (reference sequence). This CDR3 has 14 amino acids. V lost 3 bases, J lost 8 bases, and 13 bases lay in between. In nucleotides, the CDR3 is TGTGCCAGTAGTATCCAGACAGGTTCCGAAAAACTGTTTTTT. Translation gives CASSIQTGSEKLFF. Supplemented by reference TRBV19 and TRBJ1-4, the full variable domain reads DGGITQSPKYLFRKEGQNVTLSCEQNLNHDAMYWYRQDPGQGLRLIYYSQIVNDFQKGDIAEGYSVSREKKESFPLTVTSAQKNPTAFYLCASSIQTGSEKLFFGSGTQLSVL.

This rearrangement joins TRBV4-1 to TRBJ1-5, with a possible D match to TRBD1 (5 bases). The length of the CDR3 is 19 residues. Germline V gene data show CDR1 as MGHRA and CDR2 as YSYEKL. Trimming removed 0 bases at V and 2 bases at J, with 20 bases between. DNA for the CDR3: TGCGCCAGCAGCCAAGAGTGTGTTTGGGATCAGGGTTGCAATCAGCCCCAGCATTTT. It is translated as CASSQECVWDQGCNQPQHF.

The J gene is TRBJ2-2, the V gene TRBV9; maybe TRBD1 (5 bases). The ends were cut back, 1 base at V and 6 bases at J, with 10 bases in the middle. The CDR3 sequence is 14 residues long. CDR1 is SGDLS, CDR2 YYNGEE, per germline. CDR3 amino acids: CASSVQGLAGELFF. CDR3 sequence (DNA): TGTGCCAGCAGCGTACAGGGCCTTGCCGGGGAGCTGTTTTTT. Together with reference TRBV9 and TRBJ2-2, the CDR3 gives the full variable domain: DSGVTQTPKHLITATGQRVTLRCSPRSGDLSVYWYQQSLDQGLQFLIQYYNGEERAKGNILERFSAQQFPDLHSELNLSSLELGDSALYFCASSVQGLAGELFFGEGSRLTVL.

This chain links TRBV15 with TRBJ1-2; 7 bases align to TRBD1. The germline CDR1 and CDR2 sequences are LNHNV and YYDKDF (reference sequence). V dropped 1 base and J dropped 6; count of bases not matched to a gene: 8. The CDR3 is 15 amino acids. As DNA, the CDR3 is TGTGCCACCAGCAGAGTTTACAGGGGAGAGGATGGCTACACCTTC. Its translation is CATSRVYRGEDGYTF.

This chain uses TRBV14 with TRBJ2-7; D possibly matches TRBD1 or TRBD2 (5 bases each). V was pared by 4 bases and J by 2 bases, with 12 bases between. The germline CDR1 and CDR2 sequences are SGHDN and FVKESK. The CDR3 totals 14 residues. The CDR3 region is CASSPRTLAYEQYF. The CDR3, as DNA: TGTGCCAGCAGCCCTAGGACACTAGCCTACGAGCAGTACTTC.

This chain uses TRBV5-1 with TRBJ1-5; TRBD1 might be the D (5 bases). This CDR3 contains 15 residues. Per germline, CDR1 SGHRS and CDR2 YFSETQ. The germline V and J ends were trimmed by 1 base and 1 base, with 9 bases remaining between them. The DNA for the CDR3 is TGCGCCAGCAGCTTGAACGGGGCGAGCAATCAGCCCCAGCATTTT. It specifies CASSLNGASNQPQHF.

The genes are TRBV7-9 and TRBJ2-7, with D maybe TRBD2 (5 bases). Germline CDR1 is SEHNR and CDR2 is FQNEAQ (reference sequence). Trimming removed 8 bases from V and 3 bases from J, with 14 bases in between. CDR3 length: 13 residues. DNA of the CDR3: TGTGCCAGCGGATTCGAGGGAAACTACGAGCAGTACTTC. This translates into CASGFEGNYEQYF.

This chain links TRBV4-2 with TRBJ2-2; 10 bases fit TRBD2. In germline, CDR1 is LGHNA, CDR2 YNFKEQ. The CDR3 spans 17 residues. V was pared by 0 bases and J by 6 bases, with 7 bases of the junction left unmatched. CDR3 residues: CASSQEGQRGGAGELFF. Here the CDR3 DNA reads TGTGCCAGCAGCCAAGAAGGGCAGCGGGGGGGCGCCGGGGAGCTGTTTTTT.

The V call is TRBV27, the J call TRBJ1-5; tentatively, D is TRBD1 (5 bases). CDR3 length: 13 residues. V shed 6 bases and J shed 4 bases, with 10 bases lying between them. Germline CDR1 is MNHEY and CDR2 is SMNVEV (reference sequence). Here the CDR3 reads CASRGRVNQPQHF. The CDR3 DNA sequence: TGTGCCAGCAGGGGCAGGGTGAATCAGCCCCAGCATTTT.

J is TRBJ1-1 and V is TRBV18; D perhaps matches TRBD1 (5 bases). The CDR3 spans 15 residues. Trimming cost V 6 bases and J 2 bases, with 16 bases left between them. The germline V gene has CDR1 KGHSH and CDR2 LQKENI. The CDR3 DNA is TGTGCCAGCTCGCTGGGACCCGCGATAAACACTGAAGCTTTCTTT. This gives the protein CASSLGPAINTEAFF.

The rearrangement uses TRBV6-5 and TRBJ2-3; unclear D gene. CDR3 size: 15 residues. Germline CDR1 MNHEY, CDR2 SVGAGI. Between the trimmed V and J ends, which lost 5 bases and 4 bases, there was a span of 16 bases. The chain's CDR3 is CASSSRREPADTQYF. CDR3 sequence (DNA): TGTGCCAGCAGTAGTAGAAGGGAACCGGCAGATACGCAGTATTTT.

The CDR3 region is CASSADSQNTEAFF. The CDR3 DNA is TGTGCCAGTAGTGCGGACAGTCAGAACACTGAAGCTTTCTTT. The V and J genes are TRBV19 and TRBJ1-1; D perhaps matches TRBD1 (6 bases). Per the germline V gene, CDR1 is LNHDA and CDR2 is SQIVND (reference sequence). V was shortened by 5 bases and J by 1 base, with 11 bases between the two germline ends. The CDR3 length is 14 residues.

The chain carries TRBV24-1 and TRBJ2-5, with 7 bases fitting TRBD1. CDR1 and CDR2 (germline): KGHDR, SFDVKD. Trimming at V came to 10 bases and at J to 0 bases, leaving 1 base not matched to a gene. The CDR3 is 12 amino acids. The CDR3 DNA sequence: TGTGCCACGACAGGGTACCAAGAGACCCAGTACTTC. Its translation is CATTGYQETQYF.

This chain joins TRBV6-4 and TRBJ1-6; a possible D gene is TRBD1 (5 bases). The CDR3 runs to 13 residues. Between the trimmed V and J ends, which lost 2 bases and 10 bases, there was a span of 9 bases. CDR1 is MRHNA and CDR2 is SNTAGT in the germline V gene. The CDR3 protein is CASSDGRGSPLHF. CDR3 sequence (DNA): TGTGCCAGCAGTGACGGTCGGGGCTCACCCCTCCACTTT.

This sequence joins TRBV28 and TRBJ2-3; the D gene is possibly TRBD1 (5 bases). The CDR3 covers 14 residues. V was cut by 6 bases and J by 3 bases, with 13 bases left in between. Germline values: CDR1 MDHEN, CDR2 SYDVKM. In DNA, the CDR3 is TGTGCCAGCAGCGAACCATCAGGGACAGATACGCAGTATTTT. It is translated as CASSEPSGTDTQYF.

The sample holds a few counts of this clone. V is TRBV7-9 and J is TRBJ2-2, with 13 bases lining up with TRBD2. CDR1 and CDR2 from the germline V gene are SEHNR and FQNEAQ (reference sequence). CDR3 length equals 15 residues. Germline trimming cut 5 bases from V and 7 bases from J; bases unmatched to any gene: 4. The DNA of the CDR3 is TGTGCCAGCAGCACGGGACTAGCGGGGATCGGGGAGCTGTTTTTT. Its translation: CASSTGLAGIGELFF.

J is TRBJ1-1 and V is TRBV7-2; possibly TRBD1 for D (6 bases). Germline CDR1 SGHTA, CDR2 FQGNSA. The CDR3 totals 14 residues. Trimming pared 5 bases from V and 3 bases from J, leaving 13 bases between. As DNA, the CDR3 is TGTGCCAGCAGCGTACGGGGGCGGGACACTGAAGCTTTCTTT. Protein sequence: CASSVRGRDTEAFF.